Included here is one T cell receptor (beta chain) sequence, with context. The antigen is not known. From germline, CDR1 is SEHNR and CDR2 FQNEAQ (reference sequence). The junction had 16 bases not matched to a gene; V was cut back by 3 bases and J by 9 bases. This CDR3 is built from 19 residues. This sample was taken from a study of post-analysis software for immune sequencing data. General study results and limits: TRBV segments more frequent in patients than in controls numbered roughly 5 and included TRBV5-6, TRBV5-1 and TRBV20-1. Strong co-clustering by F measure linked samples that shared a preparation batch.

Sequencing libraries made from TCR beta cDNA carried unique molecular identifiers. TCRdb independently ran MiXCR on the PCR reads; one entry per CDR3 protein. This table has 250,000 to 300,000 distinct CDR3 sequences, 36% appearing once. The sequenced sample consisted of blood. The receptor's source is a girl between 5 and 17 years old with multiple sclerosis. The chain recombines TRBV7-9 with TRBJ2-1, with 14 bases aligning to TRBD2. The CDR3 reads CASSFSIMGLAGVGIEQFF. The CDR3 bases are TGTGCCAGCAGCTTTAGTATTATGGGACTAGCGGGAGTTGGTATTGAGCAGTTCTTC.